This T cell receptor beta chain is drawn from a study of T cell repertoires in cytomegalovirus infection. Germline V CDR1 and CDR2: DFQATT, SNEGSKA (reference sequence). The CDR3 has 17 amino acids. V shed 2 bases, J shed 0 bases, and the junction held 7 bases outside the gene matches. Comments on this clonotype: Its antigen remains unknown.

TCRdb redid the calling of the reads with MiXCR, one entry per CDR3 protein. Among over 250,000 distinct CDR3 sequences listed, less than 25% were seen once. The source was cultured PBMCs, collected from culture after CMV antigen stimulation. The chain employs TRBV20-1 and TRBJ2-1; 10 nucleotides agree with TRBD2. The source is a human donor in good health (CMV status not recorded). Some clones in this sample may be carry-over from other donors' samples. CDR3 nucleotide sequence: TGCAGTGCTAGACAGCGGGAGGGCCTCAGCTCCTACAATGAGCAGTTCTTC. Encoded protein: CSARQREGLSSYNEQFF.